A selection of T cell receptor beta chains follows, all from one sample in a study of blood T cell repertoires in COVID-19. TCRdb's table, derived via immunoSEQ multiplex PCR, lists solely in-frame clones and lacks some. The repertoire includes about 100,000 clones, approximately 80% of them detected once, and 10% to 15% sits in the top ten. Input material: peripheral blood. Source of these receptors: a man between 45 and 60 years old with active or convalescent COVID-19. Both conserved end residues are trimmed from each CDR3. Each record gives: J gene, V gene, CDR3 protein.

TRBJ1-2	TRBV6-5	ASSPGTGLDYGYT
TRBJ1-4	TRBV5-4	ASSLAGGTTNEKLF
TRBJ1-4	TRBV19	ASSTGGYEKLF
TRBJ1-5	TRBV23-1	ASIPTRGVIGNQPQH
TRBJ2-7	TRBV2	ASSVNSEQY
TRBJ1-2	TRBV28	ASSVAGDGYT
TRBJ2-7	TRBV7-2	ASSQHRGVYEQY
TRBJ2-7	TRBV27	ASASGGPLTPL
TRBJ1-4	TRBV5-1	ASSVDRPSEKLF
TRBJ2-3	TRBV28	ASSLDRGQRKPQGDTQY
TRBJ2-7	TRBV6-4	AGKYGEY
TRBJ1-2	TRBV5-4	ASIPQQGYGYT
TRBJ1-5	TRBV10-2	ASRDRVNQPQH
TRBJ2-5	TRBV29-1	SVETHSGETQY
TRBJ1-4	TRBV4-1	ASSGAGAPGEKLF
TRBJ1-6	TRBV5-4	ASSPRAGEGSPLH
TRBJ1-2	TRBV30	AWSSGNYGYT
TRBJ2-2	TRBV13	ASTWGGTGELF
TRBJ1-5	TRBV5-6	ASSWGGFNQPQH
TRBJ1-2	TRBV10-2	ASRGTDYGYT
TRBJ2-7	TRBV27	ASRVAGGQSYEQY
TRBJ2-2	TRBV9	ASSGHRGLGTGELF
TRBJ2-7	TRBV6-6	ASKGDGPYEQY
TRBJ2-5	TRBV18	ASSPRRGDGQETQY
TRBJ2-2	TRBV7-6	ASSLLSGTNTGELF
TRBJ2-7	TRBV7-7	ASSSGTSGSGEQY
TRBJ2-2	TRBV5-1	ASSDMGTAQFNTGELF
TRBJ2-1	TRBV19	ASSSAGLAVDGEQF
TRBJ1-1	TRBV23-1	ASSQGGGGFGTEAF
TRBJ1-2	TRBV6-5	ASTRGQGAIGYT
TRBJ2-1	TRBV5-1	ASSGGGLAGEGEQF
TRBJ1-1	TRBV5-6	ASSWARTGGLAF
TRBJ1-2	TRBV7-8	ASSLGGNYGYT
TRBJ2-7	TRBV19	ASSKAQGSPSSYEQY
TRBJ1-2	TRBV5-6	ASSFGAGSNYGYT
TRBJ2-1	TRBV29-1	SVEDETHGPQF
TRBJ2-7	TRBV7-8	ASSSTGYEQY
TRBJ2-3	TRBV7-3	ASSLAGATDTQY
TRBJ1-3	TRBV11-3	ASSSFRTDAGNTIY
TRBJ2-2	TRBV13	ASSLELAGGGELF
TRBJ1-2	TRBV5-1	ASSLGHLYGYT
TRBJ1-1	TRBV6-5	ASLPGQGSSEAF
TRBJ1-1	TRBV14	ASHVQGSTEAF
TRBJ1-6	TRBV25-1	ASTESRGSPLH
TRBJ2-7	TRBV5-5	ASSRRLAGVYEQY
TRBJ2-7	TRBV19	ASSISSGRALEQY
TRBJ1-2	TRBV12-3/TRBV12-4	ASSPRGYGYT
TRBJ2-2	TRBV5-1	ASSPPSGRTGELF
TRBJ1-6	TRBV15	ATSDLGGRSGSPLH
TRBJ2-3	TRBV5-1	ASSLGGSRDTQY
TRBJ2-5	TRBV11-3	ASSLTGLGETQY
TRBJ2-2	TRBV24-1	ATSDLALGTGELF
TRBJ2-3	TRBV3-1/TRBV3-2	ASSQTGRLDTQY
TRBJ2-7	TRBV5-1	ASSGGWVEAGDEQY